This TCR beta chain came from a study of shared clonotypes between healthy human individuals. On ten immunoSEQ deep assay plates, unsorted PBMC DNA was sequenced. In the authors' methods: Junction-only sequences without quality scores came from ImmunoSEQ, so filtering differed. Method: immunoSEQ multiplex PCR; TCRdb's copy keeps in-frame clones and lacks some. That table is the source of V, J and clone size, and D and trimming were worked out from the DNA. The data show about 490,000 clones, about 79% seen once. Trimming took off 1 base at V and 0 bases at J, with 20 bases between the two ends. The CDR3 consists of 19 residues. Germline loops: CDR1 SGDLS, CDR2 YYNGEE. Among the donors, all were Caucasian adults who lived in Nashville, Tennessee. Each unsorted sample relied on some 90 million PBMCs as its source of genomic DNA.

Specimen: PBMCs. This chain links TRBV9 with TRBJ2-1, with D possibly being TRBD1 or TRBD2 (6 bases each). This clonotype was sampled from a woman between 40 and 55 years old in good health. Some clones in this sample may be carry-over from other donors' samples. The CDR3 here is CASSVRSGLAGHSYNEQFF. CDR3 bases: TGTGCCAGCAGCGTACGGTCAGGTCTGGCGGGACACTCCTACAATGAGCAGTTCTTC.